This T cell receptor (beta chain) originates from a study of blood T cell repertoires in COVID-19. Germline CDR1 reads MNHEY; CDR2 reads SVGAGI. The CDR3 spans 15 residues. V was trimmed by 0 bases and J by 1 base, leaving 9 bases between them. Profiling relied on immunoSEQ multiplex PCR, and the TCRdb table lists in-frame clones only, not all of them. Of about 250,000 clones listed, roughly 86% are singletons. The sample was peripheral blood. The rearrangement joins TRBV6-5 to TRBJ1-1, with no clear D. The receptor comes from a woman older than 75 with COVID-19, enrolled during active disease. The CDR3 bases are TGTGCCAGCAGTTACTCGAACCAGCGGAACACTGAAGCTTTCTTT. It encodes CASSYSNQRNTEAFF.